These 10 T cell receptor beta chains were sequenced from one sample in a study of T cells in Graves' hyperthyroidism and ophthalmopathy. TCR beta CDR3 sequences were amplified from RNA transcripts. During a first-round RT-PCR of the TCR CDR3, the HTBI primer set was used. TCRdb used MiXCR to reprocess the multiplex PCR reads, holding one entry per CDR3 protein. The sample has 300,000 to 350,000 distinct CDR3 sequences; roughly 15% are singletons. Sequenced: blood. These receptors came from a man aged 25 to 40 with Graves' hyperthyroidism.

The chain carries TRBV29-1 and TRBJ2-7; TRBD2 aligns across 7 bases. Trimming took 5 bases from V and 4 from J; bases not matched to a gene: 5. This CDR3 region has 12 residues. Germline lookup yields CDR1 SQVTM and CDR2 ANQGSEA. The CDR3 sequence: CSVRGEGYEQYF. DNA for the CDR3: TGCAGCGTTCGCGGGGAGGGGTACGAGCAGTACTTC.

This clonotype was detected only a few times. One junction end disagrees with the germline gene, perhaps due to a read error. The chain carries TRBV29-1 and TRBJ2-2, with D possibly TRBD2 on 5 matching bases. Germline V lookup: CDR1 SQVTM, CDR2 ANQGSEA. This CDR3 spans 11 amino acids. CDR3 loop: CSVRNTGEPFF. DNA for the CDR3: TGCAGCGTACGGAACACCGGGGAGCCGTTTTTT.

There are a few counts of this clonotype. The V gene is TRBV11-2, the J gene TRBJ2-1; D ambiguous. Trimming removed 5 bases from V and 2 bases from J, with 7 bases in between. The CDR3 is 13 residues long. Germline CDR1 and CDR2: SGHAT and FQNNGV. In DNA, the CDR3 is TGTGCCAGCAGCCTAGTGGCCTACAATGAGCAGTTCTTC. It is translated as CASSLVAYNEQFF.

This clonotype came up many times. The chain recombines TRBV28 with TRBJ1-1, with a weak D call TRBD1 (6 bases). This CDR3 is 13 amino acids long. The V end was cut by 6 bases, the J end by 7 bases, with 15 bases between. Germline V CDR1 and CDR2: MDHEN, SYDVKM. The CDR3 is CASRRGGRREAFF. The CDR3 region has the DNA TGTGCCAGCAGACGTGGGGGGCGGCGTGAAGCTTTCTTT.

CDR3 in amino acids: CASSLPGQGAAEQYF. The CDR3 DNA reads as TGTGCCAGCAGCCTACCGGGACAGGGGGCTGCTGAGCAGTACTTC. The V call is TRBV6-1, the J call TRBJ2-7; 12 bases are shared with TRBD1. The CDR3 spans 15 residues. Looked up from germline, CDR1 is MNHNS and CDR2 is SASEGT. V lost 6 bases to trimming and J lost 7 bases; unmatched junction nucleotides: 10.

Ten or more counts support this clonotype. The chain combines TRBV18 with TRBJ2-5; D is unresolved. The CDR3 extends over 14 amino acids. Trimming shortened V by 3 bases and J by 2 bases, and 10 bases separated the two germline ends. CDR1 is KGHSH, CDR2 LQKENI, per germline. The CDR3 loop reads CASSPSAIQETQYF. CDR3 bases: TGTGCCAGCTCACCCTCGGCTATTCAAGAGACCCAGTACTTC.

This clonotype was counted between two and nine times. Written as DNA, the CDR3 is TGCGCCAGCAGCGGAATGGGGGCCCAGCAAGAGACCCAGTACTTC. It encodes CASSGMGAQQETQYF. The chain recombines TRBV5-1 with TRBJ2-5, with D possibly matching TRBD1 (6 bases). V lost 4 bases and J lost 2, with 15 bases in between. The CDR3 is 15 amino acids. Germline lookup yields CDR1 SGHRS and CDR2 YFSETQ.

This clonotype appeared many times. CDR3 sequence reads: CASSLGTGALYEQYF. The CDR3 DNA follows: TGTGCCAGCAGCTTAGGGACAGGGGCCCTCTACGAGCAGTACTTC. The chain combines TRBV11-2 with TRBJ2-7, with TRBD1 identical over 9 bases. Germline CDR1 and CDR2: SGHAT and FQNNGV. V lost 1 base, J lost 3 bases, and 4 bases stayed unmatched. The CDR3 extends over 15 amino acids.

In its sample, this clonotype was seen many times. The chain joins TRBV11-2 to TRBJ1-2; D remains unclear. Trimming cost V 3 bases and J 5 bases, with 10 bases left between them. Germline V CDR1 and CDR2: SGHAT, FQNNGV. CDR3 length: 13 amino acids. The CDR3 loop is CASSLQQFYGYTF. The CDR3 bases are TGTGCCAGCAGCTTGCAACAGTTTTATGGCTACACCTTC.

Ten or more counts support this clonotype. The chain has TRBV28 and TRBJ1-2, with 10 nucleotides matching TRBD1. CDR3 length equals 16 residues. V was pared by 5 bases and J by 5 bases, with 11 bases of the junction left unmatched. CDR1 and CDR2 (germline): MDHEN, SYDVKM. The CDR3 reads CASSTYPGQGVYGYTF. The CDR3 nucleotides are TGTGCCAGCAGTACCTACCCTGGACAGGGGGTATATGGCTACACCTTC.